What follows are 2 T cell receptor beta chains derived from one specimen sequenced in a study of cytomegalovirus exposure and HLA in healthy donors. Produced via immunoSEQ multiplex PCR; TCRdb's table is partial and in-frame only. The sample carries 220,000 or so clones, around 87% recorded once. The sequenced sample was PBMCs. These receptor sequences come from a woman aged 18-30 years in good health and CMV-seropositive.

As concerns this clone: The sample holds other DNA sequences that translate to the same CDR3. V usage is TRBV5-4 and J usage is TRBJ2-7, with a weak D call TRBD2 (6 bases). V lost 1 base to trimming and J lost 5 bases, with 10 bases between them. Germline V gene lookup returns CDR1 SGHNT and CDR2 YYREEE (reference sequence). The CDR3 is made up of 13 amino acids. The CDR3 is CASSLPTGDEQYF. CDR3 sequence (DNA): TGTGCCAGCAGCTTGCCCACGGGGGACGAGCAGTACTTC.

The rearrangement links TRBV5-4 to TRBJ1-5, with a tentative D call TRBD1 (5 bases). Between the trimmed V and J ends, which lost 0 bases and 5 bases, there was a span of 12 bases. Germline V gene data show CDR1 as SGHNT and CDR2 as YYREEE (reference sequence). The CDR3 totals 15 residues. The CDR3 spells CASSLGGGWDQPQHF. The CDR3 region has the DNA TGTGCCAGCAGCTTGGGCGGGGGATGGGATCAGCCCCAGCATTTT.